This T cell receptor (beta chain) was identified during a study of cytomegalovirus exposure and HLA in healthy donors. Primers for the PCR totalled 60 Vbeta and 13 Jbeta. The method was immunoSEQ multiplex PCR; TCRdb's version includes in-frame clones alone and lacks a portion of them. This repertoire shows some 110,000 clones, over 75% found once; its top ten account for about 6.9%. The germline V gene encodes CDR1 MDHEN and CDR2 SYDVKM. The CDR3 has 12 amino acids. V was clipped by 7 bases and J by 10 bases, with 16 bases between them. Comments on this clone: Its antigen is undetermined.

Points from the study as a whole: It was likely that a cluster of highly shared sequence variants was a sequencing artifact.

The chain joins TRBV28 to TRBJ1-1; D is possibly TRBD1 (5 bases). The specimen sequenced was PBMCs. The TCR originated in a man between 25 and 39 years old in good health and CMV-seropositive. The CDR3 spells CASKSQDGGAFF. As DNA, the CDR3 is TGTGCCAGCAAATCCCAGGACGGGGGAGCTTTCTTT.